This T cell receptor beta chain was profiled in a study of shared clonotypes between healthy human individuals. Per germline, CDR1 SGHVS and CDR2 FNYEAQ. Trimming took 5 bases from V and 6 from J, leaving 14 bases between them. The CDR3 runs to 13 residues. Terminally differentiated effector memory CD45RA+ cells were excluded by CCR7 positive selection of CD45RO-negative cells. The method was immunoSEQ multiplex PCR; TCRdb's version includes in-frame clones alone and lacks a portion of them. In the table there are approximately 1.9 million clones, about 94% of which are singletons. This clone was recorded once.

The clonotype originates from a man aged 18 to 35 in good health. Some clones in this sample may be carry-over from other donors' samples. This chain joins TRBV7-6 and TRBJ2-7; D is possibly TRBD2 (6 bases). Sequenced material: naive CD8+ T cells from PBMCs. CDR3 region: CASSLGQTSEQYF. The CDR3 DNA sequence: TGTGCCAGCAGCCTCGGGCAGACTAGCGAGCAGTACTTC.